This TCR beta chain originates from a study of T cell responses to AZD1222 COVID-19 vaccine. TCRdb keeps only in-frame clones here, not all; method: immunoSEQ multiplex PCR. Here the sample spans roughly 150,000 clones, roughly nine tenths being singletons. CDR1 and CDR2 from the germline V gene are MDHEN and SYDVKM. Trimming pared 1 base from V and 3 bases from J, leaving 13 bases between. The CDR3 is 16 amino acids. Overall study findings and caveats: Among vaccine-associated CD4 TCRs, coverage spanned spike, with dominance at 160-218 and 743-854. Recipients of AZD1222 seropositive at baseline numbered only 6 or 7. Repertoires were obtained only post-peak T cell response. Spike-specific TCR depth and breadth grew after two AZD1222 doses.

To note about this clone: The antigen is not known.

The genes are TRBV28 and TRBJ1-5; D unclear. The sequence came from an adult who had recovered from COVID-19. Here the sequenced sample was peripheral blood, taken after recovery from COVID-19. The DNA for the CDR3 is TGTGCCAGCAGTTTATTCCCAGGAATGACCAATCAGCCCCAGCATTTT. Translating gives CASSLFPGMTNQPQHF. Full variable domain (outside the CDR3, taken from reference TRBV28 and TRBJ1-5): DVKVTQSSRYLVKRTGEKVFLECVQDMDHENMFWYRQDPGLGLRLIYFSYDVKMKEKGDIPEGYSVSREKKERFSLILESASTNQTSMYLCASSLFPGMTNQPQHFGDGTRLSIL.